This T cell receptor (beta chain) was obtained from a study of T cell responses to AZD1222 COVID-19 vaccine. General study points: Only a handful of AZD1222 recipients, more than five in all, had baseline seropositivity. A mostly white British donor set with more females was recruited, and clonal diversity was possibly underestimated. Repertoires in all cases were sampled only once the peak T cell response had passed. Regions 160-218 and 743-854 dominated among vaccine-associated CD4 TCRs spanning spike.

About this clone: Antigen unknown.

This CDR3 has 15 residues. The germline V gene encodes CDR1 SGHVS and CDR2 FQNEAQ. V was shortened by 5 bases and J by 1 base, with 14 bases between the two germline ends. Clones were sequenced by immunoSEQ multiplex PCR, and TCRdb holds only the in-frame ones, with some missing. The sample consists of some 140,000 clones, more than 90% of them appearing once. V is TRBV7-8 and J is TRBJ1-1, with a possible D match to TRBD1 (5 bases). The sequence was obtained from an adult who received the AZD1222 COVID-19 vaccine. The sample in question was peripheral blood, obtained 28 days after the second AZD1222 dose. The CDR3: CASSPSGGANTEAFF. CDR3 DNA sequence: TGTGCCAGCAGCCCTTCTGGAGGGGCGAACACTGAAGCTTTCTTT. The complete variable domain, with remaining parts taken from reference TRBV7-8 and TRBJ1-1, reads GAGVSQSPRYKVAKRGQDVALRCDPISGHVSLFWYQQALGQGPEFLTYFQNEAQLDKSGLPSDRFFAERPEGSVSTLKIQRTQQEDSAVYLCASSPSGGANTEAFFGQGTRLTVV.